Below, 8 T cell receptor beta chains from the same sample are listed, as sequenced in a study of T cells in Graves' hyperthyroidism and ophthalmopathy (dated by TCRdb to the late 2010s). Libraries were built with multiplex PCR. The sequencer listed for this sample is Illumina HiSeq 2000. The TCR beta CDR3 regions were amplified from the RNA transcripts. The first round of RT-PCR for the TCR CDR3 was performed with the HTBI primer set and the Qiagen OneStep RT-PCR kit. TCRdb passed the public sequencing reads through fastp at Q25 and MiXCR, retaining productive beta sequences. For every CDR3 protein sequence, its rows merge into one entry that carries the most common genes and DNA. The sample contains some 440,000 distinct CDR3 sequences, 15% to 18% of them found a single time. Jointly, the top ten make up 13% to 15% of the sample. The sample taken for sequencing was blood. Receptor source: a woman younger than 35 with Graves' hyperthyroidism.

This clonotype was seen many times. The genes are TRBV20-1 and TRBJ1-1; no clear D. The length of the CDR3 is 11 residues. V gave up 6 bases and J gave up 3 bases, with 8 bases separating them. CDR1 and CDR2 (germline): DFQATT, SNEGSKA (reference sequence). The CDR3 loop is CSADGHTEAFF. Here the CDR3 DNA reads TGCAGTGCCGATGGACACACTGAAGCTTTCTTT.

This clonotype showed up many times. The chain carries TRBV29-1 and TRBJ2-7; D uncertain. The CDR3 covers 13 residues. V was pared by 6 bases and J by 4 bases, with 16 bases between. Germline V gene data show CDR1 as SQVTM and CDR2 as ANQGSEA. The CDR3 DNA is TGCAGCGTCCATACAACGCCCGAATACGAGCAGTACTTC. It specifies CSVHTTPEYEQYF.

This clonotype has at least ten counts. The gene calls are TRBV7-9 and TRBJ2-1; maybe TRBD2 (6 bases). Deletions cut 3 bases from V and 5 bases from J, with 14 bases between. This CDR3 contains 15 residues. The V gene's germline CDR1 is SEHNR and CDR2 FQNEAQ (reference sequence). The CDR3 loop reads CASSLPGLRNNEQFF. The DNA for the CDR3 is TGTGCCAGCAGCTTGCCGGGACTGCGAAACAATGAGCAGTTCTTC.

The chain joins TRBV28 to TRBJ1-6; D gene unclear. V lost 7 bases to trimming and J lost 10 bases, with 11 bases between them. This CDR3 has 12 residues. Germline-derived CDR1 and CDR2 are MDHEN and SYDVKM. CDR3 amino acids: CASNKYDSPLHF. As DNA, the CDR3 is TGTGCCAGCAATAAGTACGACTCACCCCTCCACTTT.

This clonotype has ten or more counts. The rearrangement uses TRBV12-3 or TRBV12-4 and TRBJ2-1; no reliable D call. The V end lost 4 bases, the J end lost 8 bases, and 9 bases lay between the germline ends. The CDR3 consists of 12 residues. The CDR3 spells CASSSRIHEQFF. The CDR3 bases are TGTGCCAGCAGTTCCCGAATCCATGAGCAGTTCTTC.

V and J are TRBV11-2 and TRBJ2-1; D is perhaps TRBD1 or TRBD2 (6 bases each). V dropped 6 bases and J dropped 8 bases, with 14 bases sitting between them. This CDR3 contains 13 residues. In germline, CDR1 is SGHAT, CDR2 FQNNGV. The CDR3 nucleotides read TGTGCCAGCAGAGCCCCCGGGGGCGATGAGCAGTTCTTC. It is translated as CASRAPGGDEQFF.

This clonotype has ten or more counts. V gene TRBV6-1 combines with J gene TRBJ1-2; a possible D gene is TRBD1 (5 bases). Trimming took 2 bases from V and 4 from J, leaving 8 bases between them. The CDR3 contains 13 residues. In germline, CDR1 is MNHNS, CDR2 SASEGT. CDR3 sequence (DNA): TGTGCCAGCAGTGAACAGGGAATCTATGGCTACACCTTC. Amino acids: CASSEQGIYGYTF.

This clonotype was seen only a few times. This chain uses TRBV20-1 with TRBJ2-7, with 10 bases identical to TRBD2. CDR1 is DFQATT and CDR2 is SNEGSKA in the germline V gene (reference sequence). The V segment lost 1 base and the J segment 2 bases; nucleotides outside the gene matches: 5. This CDR3 has 15 amino acids. The CDR3 coding sequence is TGCAGTGCTAGAGTCTTAGCGGGAGGAGCCTACGAGCAGTACTTC. This sequence encodes CSARVLAGGAYEQYF.